The rows below give T cell receptor beta chains drawn from one sample of a study of T cells in Graves' hyperthyroidism and ophthalmopathy. Each CDR3 protein is one row after TCRdb ran MiXCR on the multiplex PCR reads. The sample has roughly 250,000 distinct CDR3 sequences, 15% to 20% seen once. Specimen: blood. These receptors all come from a woman under 30 with Graves' ophthalmopathy. The CDR3 runs from the conserved cysteine through the conserved F or W. The order of the fields is D gene, V gene, J gene, CDR3 protein. The D gene is left open where the match is weak.

d_gene: NA
v_gene: TRBV20-1
j_gene: TRBJ2-7
CDR3aa: CSARERGYEQYF

d_gene: NA
v_gene: TRBV10-3
j_gene: TRBJ1-1
CDR3aa: CAISEYRVSPEDTEAFF

d_gene: NA
v_gene: TRBV19
j_gene: TRBJ2-1
CDR3aa: CASTLRSGWGKQFF

d_gene: NA
v_gene: TRBV10-3
j_gene: TRBJ2-2
CDR3aa: CAISEPRGTGELFF

d_gene: TRBD2
v_gene: TRBV20-1
j_gene: TRBJ2-1
CDR3aa: CSARDQGSGRYNEQFF

d_gene: NA
v_gene: TRBV11-3
j_gene: TRBJ2-5
CDR3aa: CASSLIRGQETQYF

d_gene: TRBD1
v_gene: TRBV20-1
j_gene: TRBJ2-3
CDR3aa: CSARTTGGADTQYF

d_gene: TRBD1
v_gene: TRBV6-1
j_gene: TRBJ2-7
CDR3aa: CASSGLGTATYEQYF

d_gene: NA
v_gene: TRBV20-1
j_gene: TRBJ1-2
CDR3aa: CSASQGLSYTF

d_gene: NA
v_gene: TRBV28
j_gene: TRBJ1-2
CDR3aa: CASSFPGAYYGYTF

d_gene: NA
v_gene: TRBV7-9
j_gene: TRBJ2-3
CDR3aa: CASSLRGAPLDKDPTNTDTQYF

d_gene: NA
v_gene: TRBV7-2
j_gene: TRBJ1-2
CDR3aa: CASSSTRVNYGYTF

d_gene: TRBD1
v_gene: TRBV5-1
j_gene: TRBJ1-1
CDR3aa: CASSSFRTGGASTEAFF

d_gene: NA
v_gene: TRBV28
j_gene: TRBJ2-4
CDR3aa: CASSTDSGIQYF

d_gene: NA
v_gene: TRBV28
j_gene: TRBJ1-1
CDR3aa: CASSPPPDLWGAFF

d_gene: NA
v_gene: TRBV25-1
j_gene: TRBJ2-6
CDR3aa: CASSEWYGTVGKGANVLTF

d_gene: TRBD1
v_gene: TRBV18
j_gene: TRBJ1-5
CDR3aa: CASSAEQGQPQHF

d_gene: NA
v_gene: TRBV4-2
j_gene: TRBJ1-1
CDR3aa: CASSQEAGGITEAFF

d_gene: NA
v_gene: TRBV20-1
j_gene: TRBJ2-1
CDR3aa: CSARGRGYNEQFF

d_gene: NA
v_gene: TRBV7-8
j_gene: TRBJ2-3
CDR3aa: CASSLVGGGFTDTQYF

d_gene: NA
v_gene: TRBV5-8
j_gene: TRBJ2-7
CDR3aa: CASSLRRSFGMGPYEQYF

d_gene: NA
v_gene: TRBV4-1
j_gene: TRBJ1-2
CDR3aa: CASSQGVPGPNYGYTF

d_gene: NA
v_gene: TRBV14
j_gene: TRBJ2-1
CDR3aa: CASSQAYGEQFF

d_gene: NA
v_gene: TRBV6-1
j_gene: TRBJ1-6
CDR3aa: CASSRQGGYSPLHF

d_gene: NA
v_gene: TRBV27
j_gene: TRBJ1-3
CDR3aa: CASSPKGGYSGNTIYF

d_gene: NA
v_gene: TRBV20-1
j_gene: TRBJ1-1
CDR3aa: CSPGARRSTEAFF

d_gene: NA
v_gene: TRBV6-1
j_gene: TRBJ2-7
CDR3aa: CASRWGYEQYF